This entry lists 16 T cell receptor beta chains sequenced from one sample in a study of graft-versus-host responses after intestinal transplantation. These receptors lack a known antigen. Here immunoSEQ multiplex PCR was the method, and the copy in TCRdb shows in-frame clones only, minus some. The sample consists of 80,000 to 100,000 clones, around 83% of them appearing once. The sample in question was unstimulated CD8+ T cells sorted from spleen or lymph node cells, obtained before intestinal transplant. The receptors shown here come from a human donor who received an intestinal transplant.

This clone is a singleton in its sample. The rearrangement links TRBV5-4 to TRBJ2-2, with 11 bases identical to TRBD1. Per the germline V gene, CDR1 is SGHNT and CDR2 is YYREEE (reference sequence). Trimming cost V 0 bases and J 7 bases; bases outside gene matches: 2. The CDR3 totals 15 residues. CDR3 protein: CASSLGTGGGGELFF. CDR3 DNA: TGTGCCAGCAGCTTGGGGACAGGGGGCGGCGGGGAGCTGTTTTTT.

The gene calls are TRBV6-1 and TRBJ2-5, with D maybe TRBD2 (5 bases). The CDR3 is 15 amino acids. Germline V gene lookup returns CDR1 MNHNS and CDR2 SASEGT. Trimming took 6 bases from V and 1 from J, leaving 15 bases between them. The CDR3 is CASSQTGLSQETQYF. CDR3 bases: TGTGCCAGCAGCCAAACTGGACTTTCCCAAGAGACCCAGTACTTC.

V and J are TRBV13 and TRBJ2-5; D possibly uses TRBD1 or TRBD2 (7 bases each). Per the germline V gene, CDR1 is PRHDT and CDR2 is FYEKMQ (reference sequence). Trimming cost V 8 bases and J 5 bases, with 15 bases left between them. The length of the CDR3 is 13 residues. This chain's CDR3 is CASEFRGGETQYF. CDR3 in DNA: TGTGCCAGCGAATTCAGGGGGGGCGAGACCCAGTACTTC. Variable domain in full (rest from reference TRBV13 and TRBJ2-5): AAGVIQSPRHLIKEKRETATLKCYPIPRHDTVYWYQQGPGQDPQFLISFYEKMQSDKGSIPDRFSAQQFSDYHSELNMSSLELGDSALYFCASEFRGGETQYFGPGTRLLVL.

This clone was seen just once. The J gene is TRBJ2-7, the V gene TRBV2; weak D call: TRBD1 (6 bases). Germline assignment: CDR1 SNHLY and CDR2 FYNNEI. CDR3 length equals 15 residues. The V end lost 5 bases, the J end lost 0 bases, and 14 bases lay between the germline ends. CDR3 DNA sequence: TGTGCCAGCAGTTCCCGGGACACCAGCTCCTACGAGCAGTACTTC. As protein: CASSSRDTSSYEQYF.

V is TRBV19 and J is TRBJ2-7, with a weak D call TRBD1 (5 bases). The CDR3 is 13 residues long. Germline V gene sequence: CDR1 LNHDA, CDR2 SQIVND (reference sequence). The V and J ends lost 3 bases and 2 bases respectively, with 8 bases between them. Here the CDR3 reads CASSIQGAYEQYF. In nucleotides, the CDR3 is TGTGCCAGTAGTATTCAGGGTGCCTACGAGCAGTACTTC.

This chain links TRBV19 with TRBJ2-1; perhaps TRBD2 as D (5 bases). The V end was cut by 2 bases, the J end by 5 bases, with 16 bases between. CDR1 is LNHDA, CDR2 SQIVND, per germline (reference sequence). The CDR3 extends over 16 amino acids. The DNA for the CDR3 is TGTGCCAGTAGTATACGGAGCGGCATATTCCACAATGAGCAGTTCTTC. Its translation: CASSIRSGIFHNEQFF.

The chain carries TRBV28 and TRBJ2-5; TRBD2 might be the D (6 bases). The CDR3 consists of 13 residues. Trimming cost V 3 bases and J 4 bases, with 9 bases left between them. Germline loops: CDR1 MDHEN, CDR2 SYDVKM. CDR3 protein: CASSFGGGETQYF. The CDR3 region has the DNA TGTGCCAGCAGTTTCGGGGGTGGAGAGACCCAGTACTTC.

This chain uses TRBV5-6 with TRBJ2-7; possibly TRBD2 for D (6 bases). The CDR3 is 14 residues long. V dropped 4 bases and J dropped 2 bases, with 13 bases sitting between them. Germline-derived CDR1 and CDR2 are SGHDT and YYEEEE. The CDR3 bases are TGTGCCAGCAGCGCGTTTGGGGGGACCTACGAGCAGTACTTC. Translated, it gives CASSAFGGTYEQYF.

The chain couples TRBV4-1 to TRBJ2-3, with D possibly matching TRBD2 (6 bases). CDR1 is MGHRA, CDR2 YSYEKL, per germline. Trimming removed 0 bases at V and 0 bases at J, with 19 bases between. The CDR3 extends over 19 amino acids. CDR3 in DNA: TGCGCCAGCAGCCAAGATCGAATCCGGCCGGGACTCAGCACAGATACGCAGTATTTT. It encodes CASSQDRIRPGLSTDTQYF.

This clone came up once. The genes are TRBV11-2 and TRBJ1-1; D unclear. This CDR3 region has 12 residues. Germline V CDR1 and CDR2: SGHAT, FQNNGV. V lost 5 bases and J lost 5, with 9 bases in between. The CDR3 DNA reads TGTGCCAGCAGCCCCGTTGGGACTGAAGCTTTCTTT. The encoded protein is CASSPVGTEAFF.

V is TRBV7-6 and J is TRBJ2-3; 9 bases align to TRBD1. Germline lookup yields CDR1 SGHVS and CDR2 FNYEAQ. The CDR3 consists of 17 residues. The trim removed 2 bases at V and 0 bases at J, leaving 6 bases unmatched. Written as DNA, the CDR3 is TGTGCCAGCAGCTTATTCGGACAGGGGAGGAGCACAGATACGCAGTATTTT. Translating it yields CASSLFGQGRSTDTQYF.

The chain uses TRBV6-4 and TRBJ2-3, with TRBD2 matching 7 bases. The CDR3 loop spans 14 amino acids. CDR1 and CDR2 (germline): MRHNA, SNTAGT. Losses at the gene ends were 2 bases for V and 1 base for J; bases not matched to a gene: 0. The CDR3 reads CASSDRGGTDTQYF. The DNA of the CDR3 is TGTGCCAGCAGTGACCGGGGGGGCACAGATACGCAGTATTTT.

The chain joins TRBV28 to TRBJ2-2, with a weak D call TRBD1 (5 bases). V dropped 7 bases and J dropped 3 bases, with 15 bases sitting between them. The CDR3 runs 15 residues. Germline CDR1 is MDHEN and CDR2 is SYDVKM. The CDR3 DNA follows: TGTGCCAGCACCATAGGCTGGGGCGACACCGGGGAGCTGTTTTTT. Translating it yields CASTIGWGDTGELFF.

V is TRBV5-6 and J is TRBJ2-7; 9 nucleotides align to TRBD1. Trimming at V came to 4 bases and at J to 0 bases, leaving 5 bases not matched to a gene. Germline CDR1 is SGHDT and CDR2 is YYEEEE. The CDR3 runs 15 residues. In DNA, the CDR3 is TGTGCCAGCAGCGCCGACAGGGGGGCCTCCTACGAGCAGTACTTC. Translated: CASSADRGASYEQYF.

The chain uses TRBV6-6 and TRBJ2-5; no reliable D call. CDR3 length: 12 residues. V was trimmed by 2 bases and J by 5 bases, leaving 6 bases between them. Per the germline V gene, CDR1 is MNHNY and CDR2 is SVGAGI (reference sequence). CDR3 in DNA: TGTGCCAGCAGTTACCCAAGGGAGACCCAGTACTTC. Protein product: CASSYPRETQYF.

The chain has TRBV28 and TRBJ2-6; no clear D gene. The V end lost 4 bases, the J end lost 4 bases, and 17 bases lay between the germline ends. Germline lookup yields CDR1 MDHEN and CDR2 SYDVKM. CDR3 length equals 17 residues. This chain's CDR3 is CASSSAASLPGANVLTF. CDR3 bases: TGTGCCAGCAGTTCCGCCGCGAGCCTCCCCGGGGCCAACGTCCTGACTTTC.